This T cell receptor (beta chain) was recorded in a study of cytomegalovirus exposure and HLA in healthy donors. Amplification used 60 Vbeta primers and 13 Jbeta primers. Using immunoSEQ multiplex PCR, the repertoire was profiled, and TCRdb retains in-frame clones only, with some absent. This table has 130,000 to 150,000 clones, 78% appearing once. V was shortened by 0 bases and J by 4 bases, with 12 bases between the two germline ends. The germline V gene encodes CDR1 SGHDN and CDR2 FVKESK. The CDR3 contains 15 residues. The chain has TRBV14 and TRBJ1-2, with D possibly TRBD1 on 6 matching bases. The clonotype originates from a male donor in good health and CMV-seronegative. The sequencing sample was made of PBMCs. The DNA of the CDR3 is TGTGCCAGCAGCCAAGAGAGAGGGGGAAGCTATGGCTACACCTTC. Translation gives CASSQERGGSYGYTF.